This entry lists 26 T cell receptor beta chains sequenced from one sample in a study of blood T cell repertoires in COVID-19. Sequenced by immunoSEQ multiplex PCR; TCRdb stores in-frame clones only, minus some. Counted here are a few hundred thousand clones, roughly 90% occurring once; the ten biggest clones make up roughly 4%. The sample consisted of peripheral blood. All receptors derive from a woman in her forties or fifties with active or convalescent COVID-19.

This clone was picked up one time. The chain is built from TRBV28 and TRBJ1-6, with TRBD1 matching 8 bases. The V gene end was trimmed by 7 bases and the J gene end by 9 bases; junction bases not matched to a gene: 11. The length of the CDR3 is 15 residues. Germline V gene lookup returns CDR1 MDHEN and CDR2 SYDVKM. CDR3 amino acids: CASNTGTGRGSPLHF. The CDR3 DNA reads TGTGCCAGCAACACCGGGACAGGAAGGGGTTCACCCCTCCACTTT.

The chain uses TRBV28 and TRBJ1-2; D ambiguous. This CDR3 is built from 13 residues. The ends were cut back, 4 bases at V and 8 bases at J, with 14 bases in the middle. Germline lookup yields CDR1 MDHEN and CDR2 SYDVKM. In DNA form, the CDR3 reads TGTGCCAGCAGTTCTCATAGCGCTGGCGGCTACACCTTC. This gives the protein CASSSHSAGGYTF.

This clone was seen only once. The chain joins TRBV28 to TRBJ2-7; 10 bases fit TRBD2. V was pared by 8 bases and J by 3 bases, with 7 bases of the junction left unmatched. Germline V CDR1 and CDR2: MDHEN, SYDVKM. The CDR3 sequence is 14 residues long. CDR3 nucleotide sequence: TGTGCCAGCGGCCCTAGCGGGAGCCTCTACGAGCAGTACTTC. Its translation is CASGPSGSLYEQYF.

The V and J genes are TRBV2 and TRBJ2-7; 7 positions match TRBD1. Germline V gives CDR1 SNHLY, CDR2 FYNNEI. CDR3 size: 15 residues. V shed 6 bases and J 0 bases; nucleotides not matched to a gene: 8. The CDR3 loop is CASSQDRTSSYEQYF. The DNA for the CDR3 is TGTGCCAGCAGCCAGGACAGGACAAGCTCCTACGAGCAGTACTTC.

This chain uses TRBV7-3 with TRBJ2-1, with D possibly TRBD2 on 6 matching bases. V lost 1 base and J 0 bases, leaving 10 bases between the germline ends. CDR1 SGHTA and CDR2 FQGTGA come from the germline V gene. CDR3 size: 16 residues. The chain's CDR3 is CASSLKGTGSYNEQFF. The CDR3 nucleotides read TGTGCCAGCAGCTTAAAGGGGACTGGCTCCTACAATGAGCAGTTCTTC.

CDR3 protein: CASSQLAGGYEQYF. DNA of the CDR3: TGTGCCAGCAGCCAACTAGCGGGGGGCTACGAGCAGTACTTC. The chain recombines TRBV14 with TRBJ2-7; 11 bases agree with TRBD2. This CDR3 comprises 14 residues. Germline V gene lookup returns CDR1 SGHDN and CDR2 FVKESK. V lost 2 bases and J lost 3; bases outside the gene matches: 0.

The chain recombines TRBV19 with TRBJ1-2; 9 bases are shared with TRBD1. Trimming cost V 1 base and J 6 bases; bases outside gene matches: 6. The CDR3 is made up of 15 amino acids. The germline CDR1 and CDR2 sequences are LNHDA and SQIVND (reference sequence). CDR3 amino acids: CASSIGGQGRDGYTF. CDR3 bases: TGTGCCAGTAGTATAGGGGGACAGGGAAGGGATGGCTACACCTTC.

This clone was observed a few times. The chain recombines TRBV3-1 (or the pseudogene TRBV3-2) with TRBJ1-1; tentative D call: TRBD1 (5 bases). CDR3 length equals 18 residues. V lost 1 base and J lost 3, with 21 bases in between. The V gene's germline CDR1 is LGHDT and CDR2 YNNKEL (reference sequence). The CDR3 nucleotides read TGTGCCAGCAGCCAAGTCACGGGGGGTCCTCTTGAGGACACTGAAGCTTTCTTT. Translation: CASSQVTGGPLEDTEAFF.

The chain employs TRBV18 and TRBJ2-1; 7 bases line up with TRBD2. With V trimmed by 2 bases and J by 3 bases, 4 bases remained unmatched. Germline CDR1 and CDR2: KGHSH and LQKENI. The CDR3 spans 15 residues. This CDR3 is CASSPGLGNYNEQFF. In nucleotides, the CDR3 is TGTGCCAGCTCACCAGGACTAGGGAACTACAATGAGCAGTTCTTC.

V gene TRBV29-1 combines with J gene TRBJ2-1; 11 bases match TRBD2. In germline, CDR1 is SQVTM, CDR2 ANQGSEA. V dropped 5 bases and J dropped 8; count of bases not matched to a gene: 8. The CDR3 is 14 residues long. CDR3 nucleotides: TGCAGCGTTCATAGCGGGAGGGCCACCCATGAGCAGTTCTTC. Protein product: CSVHSGRATHEQFF.

V usage is TRBV2 and J usage is TRBJ2-5; no firm D call. CDR1 SNHLY and CDR2 FYNNEI come from the germline V gene. The CDR3 has 11 amino acids. Trimming removed 2 bases from V and 14 bases from J, with 12 bases in between. CDR3 region: CASSEKLGRYF. In DNA, the CDR3 is TGTGCCAGCAGTGAAAAACTGGGCCGCTACTTC. Based on the CDR3 plus reference TRBV2 and TRBJ2-5, the full variable domain is EPEVTQTPSHQVTQMGQEVILRCVPISNHLYFYWYRQILGQKVEFLVSFYNNEISEKSEIFDDQFSVERPDGSNFTLKIRSTKLEDSAMYFCASSEKLGRYFGPGTRLLVL.

V is TRBV7-9 and J is TRBJ1-5; TRBD1 matches at 7 bases. Trimming cost V 5 bases and J 2 bases; bases outside gene matches: 3. The germline gives CDR1 SEHNR, CDR2 FQNEAQ (reference sequence). The CDR3 length is 14 residues. Here the CDR3 reads CASSPTGRNQPQHF. The CDR3 DNA follows: TGTGCCAGCAGCCCGACAGGGCGCAATCAGCCCCAGCATTTT.

The chain's CDR3 is CASTFSRQGTYGYTF. The CDR3, as DNA: TGTGCCAGCACCTTTAGCCGACAGGGAACCTATGGCTACACCTTC. The chain has TRBV28 and TRBJ1-2; TRBD1 agrees at 7 bases. V lost 7 bases to trimming and J lost 4 bases; unmatched junction nucleotides: 12. Germline V gene lookup returns CDR1 MDHEN and CDR2 SYDVKM. CDR3 length: 15 amino acids.

The V gene is TRBV5-6, the J gene TRBJ2-1, with 8 bases that match TRBD1. CDR3 size: 13 residues. The germline gives CDR1 SGHDT, CDR2 YYEEEE. V lost 4 bases to trimming and J lost 10 bases; unmatched junction nucleotides: 7. Written as DNA, the CDR3 is TGTGCCAGCAGCCGGACAGGGTCCCGGGAGCAGTTCTTC. Protein product: CASSRTGSREQFF.

A few counts support this clone. Additional DNA sequences in this sample encode the identical CDR3. The chain couples TRBV12-3 or TRBV12-4 to TRBJ1-5; possible D gene TRBD1, 6 bases. The CDR3 loop spans 13 amino acids. The V gene lost 3 bases and the J gene lost 5 bases, with 8 bases spanning the gap. Here the CDR3 reads CASSFAGDQPQHF. The CDR3 nucleotides read TGTGCCAGCAGTTTTGCAGGGGATCAGCCCCAGCATTTT.

The chain's CDR3 is CASSLAPTGSNSPLHF. The CDR3 coding sequence is TGTGCCAGCAGCTTAGCCCCGACAGGGTCGAATTCACCCCTCCACTTT. V and J are TRBV11-1 and TRBJ1-6, with 7 bases that match TRBD1. There are 16 residues in the CDR3. After removal of 0 bases from V and 7 bases from J, the junction contained 6 bases not matched to a gene. The germline V gene encodes CDR1 SGHAT and CDR2 FQDESV (reference sequence).

The chain carries TRBV11-1 and TRBJ2-4; 8 nucleotides line up with TRBD2. The V and J ends lost 5 bases and 7 bases, in that order; junction bases with no gene match: 13. Germline CDR1 and CDR2: SGHAT and FQDESV (reference sequence). This CDR3 region has 16 residues. Written as DNA, the CDR3 is TGTGCCAGCAGCCAACAAGAGGCGGGGGGCACTAACATTCAGTACTTC. Amino acid sequence: CASSQQEAGGTNIQYF.

The V call is TRBV27, the J call TRBJ2-1; a possible D gene is TRBD2 (5 bases). This CDR3 is built from 16 residues. Per germline, CDR1 MNHEY and CDR2 SMNVEV (reference sequence). V was trimmed by 5 bases and J by 0 bases, leaving 14 bases between them. The CDR3 sequence is CASSPSRLDSYNEQFF. The CDR3 nucleotides read TGTGCCAGCAGTCCTAGCCGACTCGACTCCTACAATGAGCAGTTCTTC.

V is TRBV18 and J is TRBJ2-1, with a weak D call TRBD1 (5 bases). V lost 2 bases, J lost 9 bases, and 11 bases lay in between. Germline loops: CDR1 KGHSH, CDR2 LQKENI. This CDR3 region has 13 residues. The CDR3 DNA reads TGTGCCAGCTCACCAACGAGCAGGGTTGAGCAGTTCTTC. Translation: CASSPTSRVEQFF.

The rearrangement uses TRBV2 and TRBJ1-2; 8 bases are shared with TRBD1. CDR1 is SNHLY, CDR2 FYNNEI, per germline. This CDR3 has 14 residues. V was clipped by 5 bases and J by 8 bases; unmatched bases: 10. The CDR3 protein is CASSNPTGVGGYTF. Written as DNA, the CDR3 is TGTGCCAGCAGTAACCCGACAGGGGTTGGCGGCTACACCTTC.

The chain recombines TRBV30 with TRBJ2-2; 7 bases are a match to TRBD2. CDR3 length: 14 amino acids. Germline CDR1 reads GTSNPN; CDR2 reads SVGIG (reference sequence). V gave up 5 bases and J gave up 6 bases; unmatched junction bases: 9. CDR3 bases: TGTGCCTGGGGCCCACAGACTAGCTCCGGGGAGCTGTTTTTT. It translates to CAWGPQTSSGELFF.

The chain joins TRBV19 to TRBJ1-4, with TRBD1 matching over 8 bases. Germline lookup yields CDR1 LNHDA and CDR2 SQIVND (reference sequence). This CDR3 is 13 amino acids long. V shed 7 bases and J 4 bases; nucleotides not matched to a gene: 2. The CDR3 spells CASKGQVNEKLFF. CDR3 nucleotide sequence: TGTGCCAGTAAGGGACAGGTTAATGAAAAACTGTTTTTT.

The chain links TRBV5-3 to TRBJ2-7, with 8 nucleotides matching TRBD1. TRBV5-3 is an open reading frame, and its role is uncertain. After removal of 3 bases from V and 4 bases from J, the junction contained 3 bases not matched to a gene. This CDR3 spans 13 amino acids. The CDR3 DNA is TGTGCCAGAAGCTCGGGACAGGCTTACGAGCAGTACTTC. Translating gives CARSSGQAYEQYF.

V usage is TRBV11-3 and J usage is TRBJ2-5; 9 bases fit TRBD2. Germline CDR1 is SGHNT and CDR2 is YENEEA. V shed 4 bases and J 4 bases; nucleotides not matched to a gene: 22. This CDR3 comprises 20 residues. In DNA form, the CDR3 reads TGTGCCAGCAGCTCCCGGAGAGCGGGGGGTGGAGGTCAGGGAATAGAGACCCAGTACTTC. This encodes CASSSRRAGGGGQGIETQYF.

The V and J genes are TRBV7-9 and TRBJ1-1, with D tentatively TRBD1 (6 bases). Germline loops: CDR1 SEHNR, CDR2 FQNEAQ (reference sequence). The CDR3 loop spans 14 amino acids. V was trimmed by 5 bases and J by 6 bases, leaving 16 bases between them. CDR3 residues: CASSQSTGRAEAFF. CDR3 nucleotides: TGTGCCAGCAGCCAAAGCACAGGGCGGGCTGAAGCTTTCTTT.

The V gene is TRBV7-2, the J gene TRBJ1-1; TRBD1 matches 8 bases. This CDR3 is 14 amino acids long. The J segment lost 3 bases and the V segment lost 5 bases, leaving 5 bases of the junction unmatched. CDR1 and CDR2 from the germline V gene are SGHTA and FQGNSA. The CDR3 nucleotides are TGTGCCAGCAGCGCGGACAGGGCTTACACTGAAGCTTTCTTT. The encoded protein is CASSADRAYTEAFF.